The subject of this entry is one T cell receptor beta chain. Its antigen is unknown. No much larger clone exists at a distance of one base, and base qualities are not known. These data are taken from a study of T cells after yellow fever vaccination (dated by TCRdb to about 2019). Describing the broader study: The SMART-Seq v4 Ultra Low Input RNA kit was used to prepare libraries from fractions with low cell numbers. Bulk TCR alpha and beta repertoires were sequenced longitudinally to track T-cell clones before and after primary and booster YFV17D yellow fever vaccination. Bulk PBMC replicates and cell subsets were isolated from blood drawn at multiple timepoints before and after both primary and secondary immunization. The cohort comprised two healthy male donors, one aged 18 to 30 and one aged 30 to 40 years.

Synthesis of TCR cDNA relied on 5'RACE template switching, a step that introduced a universal primer site along with unique molecular identifiers. Priming for cDNA synthesis came from both the TCR alpha and TCR beta constant segments. Libraries were amplified in two PCR steps, with sample barcodes and sequencing adapters added in the second step. Sequencing of libraries was done on Illumina HiSeq 2500 (2x100 bp) or NovaSeq (2x150 bp). In the original analysis: MIGEC was used to demultiplex reads and collapse the reads into UMI consensus sequences, and MiXCR was used for V(D)J alignment. Using edgeR on replicate PBMC samples, clonotypes were called vaccine-responding if FDR was below 0.01 and the log2 fold change was above 5 up to day 15. Bulk clonotypes were assigned CD4 or CD8 identity according to which sequenced CD4 or CD8 repertoire held them at higher abundance. The public reads were quality trimmed at Q25 with fastp and then assembled into clones with MiXCR by TCRdb, keeping productive beta chains. Each record represents a unique CDR3 protein, reported with the most common genes and DNA among its rows. The V and J calls were not made by the authors but by TCRdb's processing. The sample yields 350,000 or so distinct CDR3 sequences; less than 9.5% were counted once. The ten largest account for approximately 15% of the sample.

The paper's findings and limits, for the study overall: Because only a couple of donors were included in the study, the extent to which the findings can be generalized is limited. FACS-sorted repertoires could contain abundant contaminating clonotypes from the bulk population, so computational filtering was required. After the booster, most clones that had expanded after primary vaccination were detected again (about 97% of CD4 and around nine tenths of CD8), suggesting broad maintenance of memory. The secondary T-cell response was weaker than the primary response but faster, peaking on day 5 instead of day 15. A small fraction of clonotypes appeared in both the CD4 and CD8 compartments, likely as a result of convergent recombination.

The treatment or condition label here, explained by the study, means: live attenuated yellow fever vaccine strain. Two biological replicates of bulk PBMCs were collected at each blood-draw timepoint. PBMCs were isolated from peripheral blood using a standard Ficoll-Paque protocol. TriZol was used to extract RNA from bulk PBMCs, CD4 and CD8 fractions, and dextramer-positive and dextramer-negative fractions. Here the sequenced sample was PBMCs, taken around 45 days after the first yellow fever vaccination. The TCR sequence derives from a man between 18 and 35 years old who received the YFV17D yellow fever vaccine.

The CDR3 amino acid sequence is: CASRTRTGPLGPLHF. The DNA sequence is given as TGTGCCAGCAGGACCAGGACAGGACCTCTTGGACCCCTCCACTTT. Recombination joined TRBV12-3 or TRBV12-4 with TRBJ1-6, and 7 junctional nucleotides match TRBD1. Compared with germline, V lacks 6 bases and J lacks 12 bases; bases without a gene match: 14. Taken from cysteine to phenylalanine, the CDR3 has 15 residues. Only CDR3 DNA remains: 45 bases, in frame from the first base.